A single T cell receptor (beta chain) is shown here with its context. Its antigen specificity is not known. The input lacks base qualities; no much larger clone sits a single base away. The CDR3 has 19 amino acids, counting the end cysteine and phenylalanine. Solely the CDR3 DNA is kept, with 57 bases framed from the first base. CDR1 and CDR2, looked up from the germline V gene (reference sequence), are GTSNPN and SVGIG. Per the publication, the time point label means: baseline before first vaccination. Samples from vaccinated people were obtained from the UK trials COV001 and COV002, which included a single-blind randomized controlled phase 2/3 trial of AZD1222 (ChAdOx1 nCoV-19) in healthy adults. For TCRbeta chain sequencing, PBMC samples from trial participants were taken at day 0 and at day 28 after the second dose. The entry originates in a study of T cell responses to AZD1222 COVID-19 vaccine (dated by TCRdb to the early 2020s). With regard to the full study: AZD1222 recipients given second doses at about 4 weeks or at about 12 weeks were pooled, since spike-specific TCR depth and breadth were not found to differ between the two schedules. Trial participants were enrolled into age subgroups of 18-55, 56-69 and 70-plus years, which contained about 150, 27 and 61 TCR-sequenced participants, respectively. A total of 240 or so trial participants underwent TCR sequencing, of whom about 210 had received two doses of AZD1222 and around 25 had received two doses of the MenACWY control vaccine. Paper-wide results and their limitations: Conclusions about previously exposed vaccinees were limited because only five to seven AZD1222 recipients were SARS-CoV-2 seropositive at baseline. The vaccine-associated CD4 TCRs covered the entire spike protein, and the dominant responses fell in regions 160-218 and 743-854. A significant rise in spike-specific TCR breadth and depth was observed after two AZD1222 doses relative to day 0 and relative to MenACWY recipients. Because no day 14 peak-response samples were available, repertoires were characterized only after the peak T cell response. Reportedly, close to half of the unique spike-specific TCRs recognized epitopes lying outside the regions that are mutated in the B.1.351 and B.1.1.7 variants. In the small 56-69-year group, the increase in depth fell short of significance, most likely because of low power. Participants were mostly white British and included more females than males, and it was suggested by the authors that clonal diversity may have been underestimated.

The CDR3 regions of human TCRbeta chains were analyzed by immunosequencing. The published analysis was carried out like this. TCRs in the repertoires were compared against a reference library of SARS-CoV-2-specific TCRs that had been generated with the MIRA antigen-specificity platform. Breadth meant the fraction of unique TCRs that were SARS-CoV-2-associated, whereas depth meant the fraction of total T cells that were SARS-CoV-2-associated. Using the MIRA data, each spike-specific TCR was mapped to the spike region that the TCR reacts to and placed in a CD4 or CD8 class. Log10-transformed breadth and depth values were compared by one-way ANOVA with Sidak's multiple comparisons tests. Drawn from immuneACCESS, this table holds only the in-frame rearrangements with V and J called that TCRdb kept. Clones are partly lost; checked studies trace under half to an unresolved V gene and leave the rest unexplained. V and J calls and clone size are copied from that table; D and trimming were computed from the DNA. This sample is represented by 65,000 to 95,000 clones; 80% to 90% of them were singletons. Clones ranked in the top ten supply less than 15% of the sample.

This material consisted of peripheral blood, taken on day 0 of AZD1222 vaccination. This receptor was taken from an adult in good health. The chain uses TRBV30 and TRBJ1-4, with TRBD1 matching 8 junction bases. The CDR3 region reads CAYNARRTGIPATNEKLFF. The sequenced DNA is TGTGCTTATAACGCCCGCCGGACAGGGATCCCTGCAACTAATGAAAAACTGTTTTTT. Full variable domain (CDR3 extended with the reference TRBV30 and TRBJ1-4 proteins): SQTIHQWPATLVQPVGSPLSLECTVEGTSNPNLYWYRQAAGRGLQLLFYSVGIGQISSEVPQNLSASRPQDRQFILSSKKLLLSDSGFYLCAYNARRTGIPATNEKLFFGSGTQLSVL.